This T cell receptor beta chain was captured in a study of cytomegalovirus exposure and HLA in healthy donors. PCR primers comprised 60 Vbeta and 13 Jbeta primers. Clones were read by immunoSEQ multiplex PCR, and TCRdb kept only the in-frame ones, dropping some. This table holds 110,000 to 150,000 clones, roughly three quarters found once. Germline CDR1 MNHNY, CDR2 SVGAGI (reference sequence). The CDR3 has 14 amino acids. V gave up 5 bases and J gave up 2 bases, with 12 bases separating them. This sequence joins TRBV6-6 and TRBJ1-2; weak D call: TRBD1 (6 bases). This sequence originates from a man aged 18-30 years in good health and CMV-seronegative. Sequencing used PBMCs. CDR3 DNA sequence: TGTGCCAGCAGTGCAGGGGCCTTAAACTATGGCTACACCTTC. Translation: CASSAGALNYGYTF.